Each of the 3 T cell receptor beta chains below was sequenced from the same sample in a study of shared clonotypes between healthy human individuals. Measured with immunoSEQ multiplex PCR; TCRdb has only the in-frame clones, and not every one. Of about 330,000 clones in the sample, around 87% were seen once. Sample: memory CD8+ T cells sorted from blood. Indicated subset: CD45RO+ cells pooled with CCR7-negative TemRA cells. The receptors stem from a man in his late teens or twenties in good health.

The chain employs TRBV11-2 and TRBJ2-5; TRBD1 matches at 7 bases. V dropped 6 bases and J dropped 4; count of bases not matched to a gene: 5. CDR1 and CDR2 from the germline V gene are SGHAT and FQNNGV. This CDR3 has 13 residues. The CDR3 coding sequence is TGTGCCAGCAGAACAGGGGATGGAGAGACCCAGTACTTC. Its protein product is CASRTGDGETQYF.

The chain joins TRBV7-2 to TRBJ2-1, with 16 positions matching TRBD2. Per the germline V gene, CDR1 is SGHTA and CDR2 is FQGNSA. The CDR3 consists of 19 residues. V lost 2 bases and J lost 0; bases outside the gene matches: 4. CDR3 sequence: CASSLLGLAGGSSYNEQFF. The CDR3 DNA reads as TGTGCCAGCAGCTTATTGGGACTAGCGGGGGGGAGCTCCTACAATGAGCAGTTCTTC.

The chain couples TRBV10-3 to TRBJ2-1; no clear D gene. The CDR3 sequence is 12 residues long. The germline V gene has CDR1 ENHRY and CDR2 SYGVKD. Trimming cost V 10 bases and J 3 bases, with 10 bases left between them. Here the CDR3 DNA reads TGTGCCACCCTCGAGGACTACAATGAGCAGTTCTTC. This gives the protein CATLEDYNEQFF.